Listed here are 10 T cell receptor beta chains from one sample, sequenced in a study of T cells in Graves' hyperthyroidism and ophthalmopathy. Amplification targeted TCR beta CDR3 regions from RNA transcripts. Initially, a first-round RT-PCR of the TCR CDR3 employed the HTBI primer set. TCRdb re-derived calls from the multiplex PCR reads in MiXCR, one entry per CDR3 protein. This sample carries approximately 100,000 distinct CDR3 sequences, about 37% of them seen once, and the ten largest clones take about a tenth. The sequencing input was peripheral blood or thyroid tissue (not recorded which). The receptors come from a woman aged 30 to 39 with Graves' hyperthyroidism.

This clonotype appeared a single time. The CDR3 DNA reads TGTGCCAGCGGGACAGGGTTGGGCACCGGGGAGCTGTTTTTT. It yields the protein CASGTGLGTGELFF. The J gene is TRBJ2-2, the V gene TRBV7-6, with TRBD1 matching over 9 bases. The CDR3 extends over 14 amino acids. V shed 8 bases, J shed 4 bases, and the junction held 5 bases outside the gene matches. The germline V gene has CDR1 SGHVS and CDR2 FNYEAQ.

Of note for this clonotype: Relative to the germline gene, one junction end is altered; a read error may explain this. CDR3 loop: CASSLRQGRFYEQNF. The CDR3 DNA reads TGCGCCAGCAGCTTGCGGCAGGGAAGGTTTTACGAGCAGAACTTC. The chain employs TRBV5-1 and TRBJ2-7; possibly TRBD1 for D (5 bases). Germline V gene data show CDR1 as SGHRS and CDR2 as YFSETQ. The CDR3 contains 15 residues. Supplemented by reference TRBV5-1 and TRBJ2-7, the full variable domain reads KAGVTQTPRYLIKTRGQQVTLSCSPISGHRSVSWYQQTPGQGLQFLFEYFSETQRNKGNFPGRFSGRQFSNSRSEMNVSTLELGDSALYLCASSLRQGRFYEQNFGPGTRLTVT.

The table lists this clonotype with many counts. The genes are TRBV2 and TRBJ2-2; 8 bases align to TRBD2. CDR1 SNHLY and CDR2 FYNNEI come from the germline V gene. Trimming took 5 bases from V and 0 from J; bases not matched to a gene: 5. The CDR3 is made up of 16 amino acids. This CDR3 reads CASSFLAGSNTGELFF. DNA of the CDR3: TGTGCCAGCAGTTTCCTAGCGGGTTCGAACACCGGGGAGCTGTTTTTT.

This clonotype was seen a handful of times. The chain is built from TRBV15 and TRBJ1-5; D perhaps matches TRBD1 (6 bases). V gave up 0 bases and J gave up 7 bases, with 13 bases separating them. CDR1 is LNHNV, CDR2 YYDKDF, per germline (reference sequence). The CDR3 extends over 15 amino acids. The CDR3 DNA follows: TGTGCCACCAGCAGAGATTGGGCAGGGGTCCAGCCCCAGCATTTT. Translated, it gives CATSRDWAGVQPQHF.

In its sample, this clonotype was seen many times. This chain's CDR3 is CASSSEQGNEQYF. The CDR3 DNA is TGTGCCAGCAGCTCGGAACAGGGGAACGAGCAGTACTTC. The chain joins TRBV5-8 to TRBJ2-7; 7 bases agree with TRBD1. Germline assignment: CDR1 SGHTS and CDR2 YDEGEE. Trimming removed 3 bases from V and 5 bases from J; junction bases left unmatched: 5. The CDR3 has 13 residues.

This rearrangement joins TRBV2 to TRBJ2-3; D possibly corresponds to TRBD2 (5 bases). The CDR3 is 15 amino acids. Trimming cost V 6 bases and J 5 bases, with 18 bases left between them. Looked up from germline, CDR1 is SNHLY and CDR2 is FYNNEI. CDR3 residues: CASSESGRGVDTQYF. The DNA of the CDR3 is TGTGCCAGCAGCGAAAGCGGTAGAGGTGTAGATACGCAGTATTTT.

Ten or more counts support this clonotype. The chain links TRBV7-3 to TRBJ2-2; maybe TRBD2 (6 bases). This CDR3 region has 16 residues. V lost 3 bases and J 1 base, leaving 12 bases between the germline ends. Germline assignment: CDR1 SGHTA and CDR2 FQGTGA. The CDR3 sequence is CASSFFGTENTGELFF. CDR3 in DNA: TGTGCCAGCAGCTTCTTCGGGACTGAGAACACCGGGGAGCTGTTTTTT.

In this sample, this clonotype turned up many times. In DNA form, the CDR3 reads TGTGCCAGCAGCTTAAACACTCCATCGAGTGGCTACACCTTC. Amino acid sequence: CASSLNTPSSGYTF. The chain couples TRBV7-8 to TRBJ1-2, with D unresolved. CDR1 SGHVS and CDR2 FQNEAQ come from the germline V gene. This CDR3 has 14 amino acids. Trimming stripped 2 bases from V and 7 bases from J, with 14 bases between.

This clonotype was detected only a few times. This chain connects TRBV14 to TRBJ1-4; D is uncertain. Germline assignment: CDR1 SGHDN and CDR2 FVKESK. There are 15 residues in the CDR3. Trimming pared 0 bases from V and 7 bases from J, leaving 12 bases between. In DNA form, the CDR3 reads TGTGCCAGCAGCCAAGAGGAGGGCGGAGGTGAAAAACTGTTTTTT. It yields the protein CASSQEEGGGEKLFF.

There are many counts of this clonotype. The J gene is TRBJ1-1, the V gene TRBV6-5; possibly TRBD1 for D (5 bases). Germline V lookup: CDR1 MNHEY, CDR2 SVGAGI. The length of the CDR3 is 15 residues. The V end lost 7 bases, the J end lost 1 base, and 16 bases lay between the germline ends. In DNA, the CDR3 is TGTGCCAGCAAACGCGGGGGAGCGGAGAACACTGAAGCTTTCTTT. It translates to CASKRGGAENTEAFF.